This T cell receptor beta chain was documented in a study of blood T cells in healthy people across ages. V lost 1 base and J lost 0, with 10 bases in between. Germline loops: CDR1 LGHNA, CDR2 YNFKEQ. CDR3 size: 15 residues. This clonotype occurred many times. A second PCR, run for about 7 to 11 cycles, used a sample-barcoded 5' primer plus a J-beta primer mix. Via MiXCR, TCRdb re-called the 5' RACE reads, giving one row per CDR3 protein. The table lists 650,000 to 1,000,000 distinct CDR3 sequences, around 36% of them singletons. The sequencing input was blood. The chain combines TRBV4-2 with TRBJ2-7, with D tentatively TRBD1 (5 bases). The TCR comes from a man aged 18 to 29 in good health. The CDR3 is CASSQADTSSYEQYF. The CDR3 DNA follows: TGTGCCAGCAGCCAAGCGGACACGTCCTCCTACGAGCAGTACTTC.